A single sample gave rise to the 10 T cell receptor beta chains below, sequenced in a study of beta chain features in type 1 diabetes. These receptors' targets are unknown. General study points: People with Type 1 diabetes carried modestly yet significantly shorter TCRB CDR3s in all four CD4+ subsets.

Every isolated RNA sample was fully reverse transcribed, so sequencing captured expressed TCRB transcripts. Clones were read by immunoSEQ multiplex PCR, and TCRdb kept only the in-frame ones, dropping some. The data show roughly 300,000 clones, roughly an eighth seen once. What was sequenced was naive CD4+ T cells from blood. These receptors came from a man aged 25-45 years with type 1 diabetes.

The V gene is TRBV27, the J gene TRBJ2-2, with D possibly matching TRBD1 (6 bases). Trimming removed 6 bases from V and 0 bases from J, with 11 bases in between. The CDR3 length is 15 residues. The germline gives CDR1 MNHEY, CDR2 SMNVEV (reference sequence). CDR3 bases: TGTGCCAGCAGGACCGGGACATCGAACACCGGGGAGCTGTTTTTT. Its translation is CASRTGTSNTGELFF.

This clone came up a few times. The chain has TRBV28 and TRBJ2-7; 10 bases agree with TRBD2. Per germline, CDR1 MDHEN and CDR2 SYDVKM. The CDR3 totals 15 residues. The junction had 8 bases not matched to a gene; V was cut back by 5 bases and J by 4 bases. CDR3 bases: TGTGCCAGCAGTAAAAGCGGGAGGGCCAGGTACGAGCAGTACTTC. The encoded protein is CASSKSGRARYEQYF.

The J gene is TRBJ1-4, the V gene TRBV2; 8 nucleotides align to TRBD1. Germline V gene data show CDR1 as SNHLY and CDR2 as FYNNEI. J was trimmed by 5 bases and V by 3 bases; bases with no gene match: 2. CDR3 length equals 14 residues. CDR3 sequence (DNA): TGTGCCAGCAGTGACAGGGGGCAAAATGAAAAACTGTTTTTT. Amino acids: CASSDRGQNEKLFF.

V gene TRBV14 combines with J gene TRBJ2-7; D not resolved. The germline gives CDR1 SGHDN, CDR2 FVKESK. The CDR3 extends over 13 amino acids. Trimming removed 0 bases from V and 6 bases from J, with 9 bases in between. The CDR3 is CASSQDTTFEQYF. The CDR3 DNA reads TGTGCCAGCAGCCAAGATACTACCTTCGAGCAGTACTTC.

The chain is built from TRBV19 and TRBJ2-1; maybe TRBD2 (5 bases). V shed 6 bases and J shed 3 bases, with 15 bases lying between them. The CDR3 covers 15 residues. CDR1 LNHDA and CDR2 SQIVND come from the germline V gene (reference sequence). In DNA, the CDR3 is TGTGCCAGTAGATATCTAGCCTCTGACTACAATGAGCAGTTCTTC. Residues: CASRYLASDYNEQFF.

In DNA form, the CDR3 reads TGTGCCAGCAGCTTAAAGTCGGGAGCGCACTACGAGCAGTACTTC. Amino acids: CASSLKSGAHYEQYF. V gene TRBV7-3 combines with J gene TRBJ2-7; weak D call: TRBD2 (6 bases). The germline gives CDR1 SGHTA, CDR2 FQGTGA. The germline V and J ends were trimmed by 1 base and 3 bases, with 13 bases remaining between them. CDR3 length: 15 residues.

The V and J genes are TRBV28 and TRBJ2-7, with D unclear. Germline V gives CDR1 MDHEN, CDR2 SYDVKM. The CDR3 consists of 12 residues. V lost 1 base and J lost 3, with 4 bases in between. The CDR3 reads CASSLSYYEQYF. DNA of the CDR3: TGTGCCAGCAGTTTATCTTACTACGAGCAGTACTTC. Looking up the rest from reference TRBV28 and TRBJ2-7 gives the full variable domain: DVKVTQSSRYLVKRTGEKVFLECVQDMDHENMFWYRQDPGLGLRLIYFSYDVKMKEKGDIPEGYSVSREKKERFSLILESASTNQTSMYLCASSLSYYEQYFGPGTRLTVT.

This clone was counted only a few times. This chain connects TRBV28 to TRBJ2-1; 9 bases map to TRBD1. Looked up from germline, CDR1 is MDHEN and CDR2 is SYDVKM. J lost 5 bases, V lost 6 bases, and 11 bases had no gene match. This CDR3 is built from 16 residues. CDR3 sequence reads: CASSTGGSGLNNEQFF. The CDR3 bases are TGTGCCAGCAGCACAGGGGGCTCGGGGCTAAACAATGAGCAGTTCTTC.

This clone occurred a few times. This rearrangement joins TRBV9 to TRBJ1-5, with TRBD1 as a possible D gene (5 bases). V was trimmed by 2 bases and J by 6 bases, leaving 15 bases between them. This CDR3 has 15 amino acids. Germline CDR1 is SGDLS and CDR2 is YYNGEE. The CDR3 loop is CASSVEGRESQPQHF. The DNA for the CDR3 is TGTGCCAGCAGCGTGGAGGGGCGCGAAAGTCAGCCCCAGCATTTT.

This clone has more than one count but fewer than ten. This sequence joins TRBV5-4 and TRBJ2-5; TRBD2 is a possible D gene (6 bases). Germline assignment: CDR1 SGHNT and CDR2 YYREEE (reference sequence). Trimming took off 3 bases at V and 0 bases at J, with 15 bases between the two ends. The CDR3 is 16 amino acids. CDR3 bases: TGTGCCAGCAGCTCCCGGGCGGAGGGGTACCAAGAGACCCAGTACTTC. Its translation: CASSSRAEGYQETQYF.